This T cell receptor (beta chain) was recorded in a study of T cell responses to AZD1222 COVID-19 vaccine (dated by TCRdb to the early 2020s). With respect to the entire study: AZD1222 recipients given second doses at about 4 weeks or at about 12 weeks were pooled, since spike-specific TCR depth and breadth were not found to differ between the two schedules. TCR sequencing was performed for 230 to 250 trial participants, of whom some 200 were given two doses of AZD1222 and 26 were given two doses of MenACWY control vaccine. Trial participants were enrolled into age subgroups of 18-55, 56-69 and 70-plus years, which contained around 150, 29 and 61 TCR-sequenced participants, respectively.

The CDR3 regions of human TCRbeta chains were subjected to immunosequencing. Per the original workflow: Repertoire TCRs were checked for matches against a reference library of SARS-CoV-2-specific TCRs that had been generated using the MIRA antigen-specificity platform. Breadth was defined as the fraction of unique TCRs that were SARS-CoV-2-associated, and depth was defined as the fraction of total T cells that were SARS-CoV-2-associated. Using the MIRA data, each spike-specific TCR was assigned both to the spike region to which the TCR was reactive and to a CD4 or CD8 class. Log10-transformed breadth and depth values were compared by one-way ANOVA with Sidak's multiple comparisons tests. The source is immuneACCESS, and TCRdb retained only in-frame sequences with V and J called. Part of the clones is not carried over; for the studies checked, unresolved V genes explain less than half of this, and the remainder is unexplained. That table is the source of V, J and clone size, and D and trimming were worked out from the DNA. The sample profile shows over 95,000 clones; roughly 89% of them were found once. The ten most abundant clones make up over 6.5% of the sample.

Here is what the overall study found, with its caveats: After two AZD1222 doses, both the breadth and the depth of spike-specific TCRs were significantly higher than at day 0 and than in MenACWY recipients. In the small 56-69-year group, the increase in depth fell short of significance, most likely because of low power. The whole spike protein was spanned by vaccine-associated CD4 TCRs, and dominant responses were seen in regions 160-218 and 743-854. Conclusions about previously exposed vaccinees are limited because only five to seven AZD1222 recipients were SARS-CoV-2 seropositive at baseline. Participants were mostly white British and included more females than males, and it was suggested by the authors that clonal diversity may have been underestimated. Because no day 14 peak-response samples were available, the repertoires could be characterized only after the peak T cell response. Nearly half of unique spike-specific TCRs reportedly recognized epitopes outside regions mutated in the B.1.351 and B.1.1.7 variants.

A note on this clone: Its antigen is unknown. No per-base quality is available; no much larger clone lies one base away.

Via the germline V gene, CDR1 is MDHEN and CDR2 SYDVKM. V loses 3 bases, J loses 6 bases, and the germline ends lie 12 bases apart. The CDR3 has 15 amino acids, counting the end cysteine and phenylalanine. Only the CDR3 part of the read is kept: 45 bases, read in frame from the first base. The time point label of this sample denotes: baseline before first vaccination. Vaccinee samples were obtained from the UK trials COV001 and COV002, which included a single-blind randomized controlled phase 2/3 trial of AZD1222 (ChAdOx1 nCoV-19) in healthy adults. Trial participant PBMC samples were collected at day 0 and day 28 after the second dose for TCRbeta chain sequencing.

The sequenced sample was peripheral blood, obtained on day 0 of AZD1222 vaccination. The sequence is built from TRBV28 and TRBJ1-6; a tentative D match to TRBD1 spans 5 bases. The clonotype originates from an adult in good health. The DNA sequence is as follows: TGTGCCAGCAGTTTGGCAGGGTCGGGTAATTCACCCCTCCACTTT. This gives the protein CASSLAGSGNSPLHF.